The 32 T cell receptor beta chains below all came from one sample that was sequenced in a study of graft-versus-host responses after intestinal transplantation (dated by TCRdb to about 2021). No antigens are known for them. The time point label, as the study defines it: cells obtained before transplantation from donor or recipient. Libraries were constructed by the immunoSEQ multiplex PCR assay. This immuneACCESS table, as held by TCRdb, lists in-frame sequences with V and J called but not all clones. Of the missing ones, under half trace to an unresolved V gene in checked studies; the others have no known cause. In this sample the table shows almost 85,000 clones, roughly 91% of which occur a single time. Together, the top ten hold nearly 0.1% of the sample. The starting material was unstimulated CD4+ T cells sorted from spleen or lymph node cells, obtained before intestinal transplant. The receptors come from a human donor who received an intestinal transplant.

This CDR3 is CASSIGALYNEQFF. Written as DNA, the CDR3 is TGTGCCAGTAGTATTGGGGCCCTCTACAATGAGCAGTTCTTC. This rearrangement joins TRBV19 to TRBJ2-1, with a weak D call TRBD1 (5 bases). Trimming shortened V by 3 bases and J by 3 bases, and 9 bases separated the two germline ends. From germline, CDR1 is LNHDA and CDR2 SQIVND (reference sequence). The CDR3 is 14 amino acids.

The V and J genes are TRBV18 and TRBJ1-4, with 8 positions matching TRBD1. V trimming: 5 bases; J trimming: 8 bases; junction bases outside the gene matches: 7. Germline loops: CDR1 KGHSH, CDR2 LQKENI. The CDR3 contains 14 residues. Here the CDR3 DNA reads TGTGCCAGCTCATTGACAGGGGAGAGAGAAAAACTGTTTTTT. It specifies CASSLTGEREKLFF. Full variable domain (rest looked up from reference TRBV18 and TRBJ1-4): NAGVMQNPRHLVRRRGQEARLRCSPMKGHSHVYWYRQLPEEGLKFMVYLQKENIIDESGMPKERFSAEFPKEGPSILRIQQVVRGDSAAYFCASSLTGEREKLFFGSGTQLSVL.

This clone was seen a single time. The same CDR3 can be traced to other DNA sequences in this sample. The CDR3 DNA reads TGTGCCAGCAGCCAGGGGAGTCCCCCCTACGATGAGCAGTACTTC. Amino acids: CASSQGSPPYDEQYF. The chain employs TRBV14 and TRBJ2-7, with D perhaps TRBD2 (5 bases). Germline-derived CDR1 and CDR2 are SGHDN and FVKESK. This CDR3 contains 15 residues. With 3 bases removed from V and 7 bases from J, the gap between germline ends came to 19 bases.

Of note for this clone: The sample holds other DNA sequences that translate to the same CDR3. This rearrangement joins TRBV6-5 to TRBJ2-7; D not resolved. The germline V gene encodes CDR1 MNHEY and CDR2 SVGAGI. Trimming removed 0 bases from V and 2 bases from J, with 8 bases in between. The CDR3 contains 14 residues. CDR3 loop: CASSYSMQAYEQYF. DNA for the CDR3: TGTGCCAGCAGTTACTCGATGCAGGCCTACGAGCAGTACTTC.

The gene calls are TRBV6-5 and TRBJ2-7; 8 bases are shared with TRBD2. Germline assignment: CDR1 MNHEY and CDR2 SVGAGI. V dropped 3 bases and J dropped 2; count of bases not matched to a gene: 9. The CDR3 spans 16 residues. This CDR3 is CASSYYRGGFTYEQYF. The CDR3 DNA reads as TGTGCCAGCAGTTATTATCGCGGGGGGTTTACCTACGAGCAGTACTTC.

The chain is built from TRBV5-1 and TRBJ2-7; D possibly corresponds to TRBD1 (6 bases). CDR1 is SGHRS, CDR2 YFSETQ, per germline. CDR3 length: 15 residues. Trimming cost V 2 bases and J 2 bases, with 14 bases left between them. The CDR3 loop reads CASSFSRDMTYEQYF. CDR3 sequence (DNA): TGCGCCAGCAGCTTCAGCCGGGACATGACCTACGAGCAGTACTTC.

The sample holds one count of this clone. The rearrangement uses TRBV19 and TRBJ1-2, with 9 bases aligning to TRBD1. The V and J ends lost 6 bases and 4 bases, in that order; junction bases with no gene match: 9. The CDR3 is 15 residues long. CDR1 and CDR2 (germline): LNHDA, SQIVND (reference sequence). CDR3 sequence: CASSRGQGGSYGYTF. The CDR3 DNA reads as TGTGCCAGTAGCCGGGGACAGGGAGGGAGCTATGGCTACACCTTC. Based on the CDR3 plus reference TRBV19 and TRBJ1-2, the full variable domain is DGGITQSPKYLFRKEGQNVTLSCEQNLNHDAMYWYRQDPGQGLRLIYYSQIVNDFQKGDIAEGYSVSREKKESFPLTVTSAQKNPTAFYLCASSRGQGGSYGYTFGSGTRLTVV.

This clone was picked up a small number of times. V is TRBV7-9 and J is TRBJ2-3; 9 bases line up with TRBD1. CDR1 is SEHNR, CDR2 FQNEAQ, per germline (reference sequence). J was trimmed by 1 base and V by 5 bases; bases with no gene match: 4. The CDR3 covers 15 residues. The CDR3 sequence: CASSPRTGGTDTQYF. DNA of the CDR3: TGTGCCAGCAGCCCTAGGACAGGGGGCACAGATACGCAGTATTTT.

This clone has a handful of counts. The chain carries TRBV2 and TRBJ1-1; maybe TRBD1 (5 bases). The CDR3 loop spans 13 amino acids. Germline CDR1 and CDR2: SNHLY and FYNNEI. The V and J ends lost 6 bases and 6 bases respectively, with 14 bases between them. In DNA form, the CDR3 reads TGTGCCAGCAGGTCCAATGGGGCCCCTGAAGCTTTCTTT. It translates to CASRSNGAPEAFF.

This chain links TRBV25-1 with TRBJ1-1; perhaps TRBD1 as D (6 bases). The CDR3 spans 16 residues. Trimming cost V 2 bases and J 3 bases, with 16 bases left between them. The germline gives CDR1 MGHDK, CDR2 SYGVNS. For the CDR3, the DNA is TGTGCCAGCAGTGAAGCGTCGGCCAGGGGAGACACTGAAGCTTTCTTT. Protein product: CASSEASARGDTEAFF. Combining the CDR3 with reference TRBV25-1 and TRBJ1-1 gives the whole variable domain EADIYQTPRYLVIGTGKKITLECSQTMGHDKMYWYQQDPGMELHLIHYSYGVNSTEKGDLSSESTVSRIRTEHFPLTLESARPSHTSQYLCASSEASARGDTEAFFGQGTRLTVV.

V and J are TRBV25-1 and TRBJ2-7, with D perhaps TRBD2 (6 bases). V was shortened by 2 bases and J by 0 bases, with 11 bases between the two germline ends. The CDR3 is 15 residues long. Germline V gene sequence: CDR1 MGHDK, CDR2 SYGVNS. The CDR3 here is CASSEGGSFSYEQYF. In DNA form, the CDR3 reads TGTGCCAGCAGTGAAGGAGGGTCTTTCTCCTACGAGCAGTACTTC.

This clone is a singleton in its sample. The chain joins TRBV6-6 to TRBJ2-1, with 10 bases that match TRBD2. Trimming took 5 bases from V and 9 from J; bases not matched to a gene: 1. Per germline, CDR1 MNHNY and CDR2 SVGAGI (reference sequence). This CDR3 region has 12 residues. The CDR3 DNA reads TGTGCCAGCAGTCGGACTAGCGGTGAGCAGTTCTTC. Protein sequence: CASSRTSGEQFF.

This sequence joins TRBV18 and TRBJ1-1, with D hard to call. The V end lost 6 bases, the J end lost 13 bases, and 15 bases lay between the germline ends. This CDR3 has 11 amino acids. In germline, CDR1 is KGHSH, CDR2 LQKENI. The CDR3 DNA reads TGTGCCAGCTCGGATACCGGCACGGGTTTCTTT. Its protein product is CASSDTGTGFF.

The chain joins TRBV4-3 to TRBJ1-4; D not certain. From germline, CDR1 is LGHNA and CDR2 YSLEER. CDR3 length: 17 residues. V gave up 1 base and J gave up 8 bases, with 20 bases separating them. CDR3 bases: TGCGCCAGCAGCCAAGCTCCGGGTCAACAGTCGGGGGAAAAACTGTTTTTT. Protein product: CASSQAPGQQSGEKLFF.

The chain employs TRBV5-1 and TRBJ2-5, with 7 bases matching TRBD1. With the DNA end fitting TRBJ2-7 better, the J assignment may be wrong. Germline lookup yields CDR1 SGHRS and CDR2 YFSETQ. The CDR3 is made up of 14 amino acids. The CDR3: CASSLIQGDNEQYF. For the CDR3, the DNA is TGCGCCAGCAGCTTGATCCAGGGGGACAACGAGCAGTACTTC.

DNA of the CDR3: TGTGCCAGTAGGCGAAACACTGAAGCTTTCTTT. This translates into CASRRNTEAFF. The chain uses TRBV19 and TRBJ1-1; no clear D gene. Germline CDR1 and CDR2: LNHDA and SQIVND (reference sequence). Between the trimmed V and J ends, which lost 6 bases and 2 bases, there was a span of 4 bases. The CDR3 sequence is 11 residues long.

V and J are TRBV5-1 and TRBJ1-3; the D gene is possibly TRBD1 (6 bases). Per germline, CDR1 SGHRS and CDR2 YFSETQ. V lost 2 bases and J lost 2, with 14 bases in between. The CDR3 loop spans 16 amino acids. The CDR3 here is CASSLNTGPAGNTIYF. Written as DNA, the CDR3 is TGCGCCAGCAGCTTAAACACAGGGCCTGCTGGAAACACCATATATTTT.

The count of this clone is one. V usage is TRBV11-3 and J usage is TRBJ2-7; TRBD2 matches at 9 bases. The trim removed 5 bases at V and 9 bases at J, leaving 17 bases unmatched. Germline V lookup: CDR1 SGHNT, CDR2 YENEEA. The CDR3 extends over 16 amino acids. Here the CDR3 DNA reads TGTGCCAGCAGCGTCACAACTAGCGGGCCCTTTAGGGGGCAGTACTTC. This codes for CASSVTTSGPFRGQYF.

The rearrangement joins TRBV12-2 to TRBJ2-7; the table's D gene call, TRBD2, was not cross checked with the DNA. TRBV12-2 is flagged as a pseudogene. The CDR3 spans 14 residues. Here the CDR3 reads CASRLARREEGQYF. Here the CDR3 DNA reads TGTGCAAGTCGCTTAGCGCGAAGGGAGGAAGGGCAGTACTTC.

The CDR3 nucleotides read TGCGCCAGCAGCTGGGGGGACAGTGAAGCTTTCTTT. Translation gives CASSWGDSEAFF. The chain employs TRBV5-1 and TRBJ1-1, with TRBD1 matching over 7 bases. V was pared by 3 bases and J by 7 bases, with 3 bases of the junction left unmatched. The V gene's germline CDR1 is SGHRS and CDR2 YFSETQ. The CDR3 runs to 12 residues.

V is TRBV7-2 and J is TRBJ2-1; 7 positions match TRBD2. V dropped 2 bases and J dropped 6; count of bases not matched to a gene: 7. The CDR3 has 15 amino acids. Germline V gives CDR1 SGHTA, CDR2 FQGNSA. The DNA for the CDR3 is TGTGCCAGCAGCTTATTGGGGAGGGTAACCAATGAGCAGTTCTTC. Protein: CASSLLGRVTNEQFF.

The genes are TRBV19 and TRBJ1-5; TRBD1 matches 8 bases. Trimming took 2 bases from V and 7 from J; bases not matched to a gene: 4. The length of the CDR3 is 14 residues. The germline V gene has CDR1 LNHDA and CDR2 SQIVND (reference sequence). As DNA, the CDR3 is TGTGCCAGTAGTATACGGACAGGGCAGCAGCCCCAGCATTTT. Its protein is CASSIRTGQQPQHF.

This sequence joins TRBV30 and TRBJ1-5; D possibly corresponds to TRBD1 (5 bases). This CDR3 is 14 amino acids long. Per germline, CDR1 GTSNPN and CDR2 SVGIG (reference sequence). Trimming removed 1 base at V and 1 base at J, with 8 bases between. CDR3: CAWSGRQSNQPQHF. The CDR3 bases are TGTGCCTGGAGTGGCCGACAGAGCAATCAGCCCCAGCATTTT.

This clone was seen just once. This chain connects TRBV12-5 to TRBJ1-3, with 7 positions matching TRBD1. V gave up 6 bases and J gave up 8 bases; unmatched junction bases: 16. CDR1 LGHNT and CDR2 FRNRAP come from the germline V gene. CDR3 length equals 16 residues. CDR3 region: CASGQGQILEVDTIYF. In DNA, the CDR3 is TGTGCTAGTGGGCAGGGACAGATTTTAGAGGTGGACACCATATATTTT. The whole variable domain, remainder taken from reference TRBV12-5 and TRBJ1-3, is DARVTQTPRHKVTEMGQEVTMRCQPILGHNTVFWYRQTMMQGLELLAYFRNRAPLDDSGMPKDRFSAEMPDATLATLKIQPSEPRDSAVYFCASGQGQILEVDTIYFGEGSWLTVV.

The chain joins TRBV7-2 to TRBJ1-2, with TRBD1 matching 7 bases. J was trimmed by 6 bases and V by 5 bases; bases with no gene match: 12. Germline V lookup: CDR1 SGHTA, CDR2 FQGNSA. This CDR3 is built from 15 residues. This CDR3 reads CASSLGQRGHHGYTF. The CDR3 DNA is TGTGCCAGCAGCCTGGGACAGCGAGGTCACCATGGCTACACCTTC.

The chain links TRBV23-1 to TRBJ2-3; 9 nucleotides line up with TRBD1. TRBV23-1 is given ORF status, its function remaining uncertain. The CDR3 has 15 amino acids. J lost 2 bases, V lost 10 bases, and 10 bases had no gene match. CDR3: CAKLSRDRVTDTQYF. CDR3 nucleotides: TGCGCCAAGTTAAGCCGGGACAGGGTCACAGATACGCAGTATTTT.

The CDR3: CASSGGTGRTEAFF. CDR3 bases: TGTGCCAGCAGTGGGGGGACAGGGCGGACTGAAGCTTTCTTT. The chain employs TRBV2 and TRBJ1-1; 9 nucleotides align to TRBD1. This CDR3 contains 14 residues. Germline lookup yields CDR1 SNHLY and CDR2 FYNNEI. V was pared by 4 bases and J by 5 bases, with 5 bases of the junction left unmatched. The whole variable domain, filled in from reference TRBV2 and TRBJ1-1, reads EPEVTQTPSHQVTQMGQEVILRCVPISNHLYFYWYRQILGQKVEFLVSFYNNEISEKSEIFDDQFSVERPDGSNFTLKIRSTKLEDSAMYFCASSGGTGRTEAFFGQGTRLTVV.

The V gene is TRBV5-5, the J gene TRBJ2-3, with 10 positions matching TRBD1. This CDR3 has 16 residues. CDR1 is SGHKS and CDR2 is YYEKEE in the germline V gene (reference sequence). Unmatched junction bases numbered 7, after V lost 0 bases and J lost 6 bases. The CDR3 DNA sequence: TGTGCCAGCAGCTTGGCTCCGGACAGGGGGGACGATACGCAGTATTTT. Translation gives CASSLAPDRGDDTQYF.

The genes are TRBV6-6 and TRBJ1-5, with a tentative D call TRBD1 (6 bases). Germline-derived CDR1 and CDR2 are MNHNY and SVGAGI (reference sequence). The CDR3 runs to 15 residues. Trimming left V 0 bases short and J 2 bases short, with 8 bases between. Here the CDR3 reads CASSYSWTGNQPQHF. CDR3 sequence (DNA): TGTGCCAGCAGTTACTCATGGACAGGCAATCAGCCCCAGCATTTT.

The CDR3 DNA is TGCGCCAGCAGCCAAGATGTTAGCTACGAGCAGTACTTC. This encodes CASSQDVSYEQYF. The chain links TRBV4-3 to TRBJ2-7; D is unresolved. The V gene's germline CDR1 is LGHNA and CDR2 YSLEER. The germline V and J ends were trimmed by 0 bases and 3 bases, with 6 bases remaining between them. This CDR3 has 13 amino acids.

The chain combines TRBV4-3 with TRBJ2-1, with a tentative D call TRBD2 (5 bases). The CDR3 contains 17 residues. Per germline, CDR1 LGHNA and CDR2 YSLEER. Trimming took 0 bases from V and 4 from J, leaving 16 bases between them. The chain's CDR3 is CASSQDTGIRMYNEQFF. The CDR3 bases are TGCGCCAGCAGCCAAGATACCGGGATTCGGATGTACAATGAGCAGTTCTTC.

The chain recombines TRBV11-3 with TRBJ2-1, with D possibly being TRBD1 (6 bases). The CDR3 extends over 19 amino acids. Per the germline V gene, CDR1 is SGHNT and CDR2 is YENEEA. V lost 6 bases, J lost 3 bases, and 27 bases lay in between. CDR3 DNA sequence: TGTGCCAGCAGGGCTACAGGGTCGGCGGACCCCCCTTACTACAATGAGCAGTTCTTC. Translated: CASRATGSADPPYYNEQFF.